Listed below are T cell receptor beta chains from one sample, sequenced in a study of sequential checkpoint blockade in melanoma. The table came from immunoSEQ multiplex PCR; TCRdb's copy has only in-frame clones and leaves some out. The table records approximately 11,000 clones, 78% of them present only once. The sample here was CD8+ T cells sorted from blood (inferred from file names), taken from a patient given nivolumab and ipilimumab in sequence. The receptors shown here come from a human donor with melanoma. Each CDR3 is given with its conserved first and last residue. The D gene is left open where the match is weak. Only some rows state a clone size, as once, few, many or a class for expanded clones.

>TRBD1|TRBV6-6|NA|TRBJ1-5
TGTGCCAGTGACAGGGCCTTCAATCAGCCCCAGCATTTT
CASDRAFNQPQHF
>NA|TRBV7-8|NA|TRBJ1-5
TGTGCCAGCAGCCCCGGGGTCGGGGTAGGTCAGCCCCAGCATTTT
CASSPGVGVGQPQHF
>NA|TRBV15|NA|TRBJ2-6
TGTGCCACCAGCAGAGACAACTCTGGGGCCAACGTCCTGACTTTC
CATSRDNSGANVLTF
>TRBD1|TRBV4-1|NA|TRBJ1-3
TGCGCCAGCAGCCCACAGGGGGCCTCTGGAAACACCATATATTTT
CASSPQGASGNTIYF
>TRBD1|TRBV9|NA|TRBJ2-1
TGTGCCAGCAGCGTGGGGGGAGGGACAGGGGAGTACAATGAGCAGTTCTTC
CASSVGGGTGEYNEQFF
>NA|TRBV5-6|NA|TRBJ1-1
TGTGCCAGCAGCTTGGGAGGAGGGATGTGGACTGAAGCTTTCTTT
CASSLGGGMWTEAFF
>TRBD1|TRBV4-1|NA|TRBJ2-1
TGCGCCAGCAGCGTCGGGACAGGGGCCTACAATGAGCAGTTCTTC
CASSVGTGAYNEQFF
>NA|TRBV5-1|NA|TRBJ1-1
TGCGCCAGCAATCCGGGATTTGGCACTGAAGCTTTCTTT
CASNPGFGTEAFF
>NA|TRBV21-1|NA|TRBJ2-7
TGTGCCAGCAGCAAACCGGGACAATCCTACGAGCAGTACTTC
CASSKPGQSYEQYF
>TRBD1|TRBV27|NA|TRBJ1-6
TGTGCCAGCACCTATCAAGCGGGGACAGGGAATTCCCCCCTCCACTTT
CASTYQAGTGNSPLHF
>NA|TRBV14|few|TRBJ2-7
TGTGCCAGCAGCCAAGGGCTCTACGAGCAGTACTTC
CASSQGLYEQYF
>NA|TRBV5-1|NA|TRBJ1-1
TGCGCCAGCAGCTTGTCTCGGGGTACTGAAGCTTTCTTT
CASSLSRGTEAFF
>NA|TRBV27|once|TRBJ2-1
TGTGCCAGCAGTTTATCCTATTACAATGAGCAGTTCTTC
CASSLSYYNEQFF
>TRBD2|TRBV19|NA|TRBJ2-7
TGTGCCAGTGAGAGAGCGGGAGCGGGGGAGCAGTACTTC
CASERAGAGEQYF
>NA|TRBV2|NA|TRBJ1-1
TGTGCCAGCACGGACAGCGGAAACACTGAAGCTTTCTTT
CASTDSGNTEAFF
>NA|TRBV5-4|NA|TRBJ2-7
TGTGCCAGCAGGTCACAGGTGGAGGAGCAGTACTTC
CASRSQVEEQYF